This T cell receptor beta chain was captured by sequencing in a study of shared clonotypes between healthy human individuals. Notes on the study in general: Among a handful of donors, approximately 5% of naive CD4 clonotypes were found in common. Investigators collected only blood, and repertoires in tissues likely differ.

Germline V CDR1 and CDR2: WSHSY, SAAADI. The V and J ends lost 0 bases and 4 bases, in that order; junction bases with no gene match: 5. This CDR3 has 16 residues. TCRdb's table, derived via immunoSEQ multiplex PCR, lists solely in-frame clones and lacks some. Seen here are under 2,500,000 clones, about 94% observed once, and the top ten hold about 0.13%. A word on this clone: Its antigen is not known.

The chain uses TRBV10-2 and TRBJ1-4; 7 nucleotides line up with TRBD1. This TCR came from a young man in good health. Sequencing input: naive CD4+ T cells sorted from blood. Subset denoted: CD45RA+ positively selected. The CDR3 DNA reads as TGCGCCAGCAGTGAGTCGGCACAGGGGAATAATGAAAAACTGTTTTTT. Its protein product is CASSESAQGNNEKLFF.